One and the same sample provided the 6 T cell receptor beta chains below, sequenced in a study of cytomegalovirus exposure and HLA in healthy donors. 13 Jbeta primers and 60 Vbeta primers were used for the PCR. The table came from immunoSEQ multiplex PCR; TCRdb's copy has only in-frame clones and leaves some out. Of more than 85,000 clones in the sample, approximately 71% were seen once. Sequenced: PBMCs. These receptors were taken from a male donor in good health and CMV-seropositive.

The V call is TRBV6-1, the J call TRBJ2-5; 8 nucleotides align to TRBD1. The ends lost 5 bases at V and 4 bases at J; junction bases unmatched: 6. Germline V gene lookup returns CDR1 MNHNS and CDR2 SASEGT. CDR3 size: 14 residues. The CDR3: CASSPRTGRETQYF. In DNA form, the CDR3 reads TGTGCCAGCAGTCCTAGGACAGGGAGAGAGACCCAGTACTTC.

The rearrangement links TRBV1 to TRBJ2-3; no DNA check was done on the table's D call, TRBD2. TRBV1 is marked as a pseudogene. There are 16 residues in the CDR3. The CDR3 is CTSSKKIEAPRHTQYF. CDR3 DNA: TGCACCAGCAGCAAAAAGATAGAGGCTCCACGCCATACGCAGTATTTT.

Only a few counts were recorded for this clone. This sequence joins TRBV5-6 and TRBJ1-1, with D tentatively TRBD1 (6 bases). Trimming removed 4 bases from V and 1 base from J, with 17 bases in between. Germline V gene lookup returns CDR1 SGHDT and CDR2 YYEEEE. The length of the CDR3 is 16 residues. This CDR3 reads CASSPRAGARNTEAFF. The CDR3 DNA sequence: TGTGCCAGCAGCCCCCGGGCAGGGGCCCGGAACACTGAAGCTTTCTTT.

The chain combines TRBV7-9 with TRBJ2-3; no definite D call. Trimming stripped 3 bases from V and 2 bases from J, with 9 bases between. The CDR3 covers 14 residues. CDR1 and CDR2 (germline): SEHNR, FQNEAQ (reference sequence). The CDR3, as DNA: TGTGCCAGCAGCTTGTTGCGGATCACAGATACGCAGTATTTT. This encodes CASSLLRITDTQYF.

The genes are TRBV4-2 and TRBJ2-5; 9 positions agree with TRBD2. The trim removed 1 base at V and 4 bases at J, leaving 7 bases unmatched. CDR1 is LGHNA, CDR2 YNFKEQ, per germline. CDR3 length: 16 amino acids. The CDR3 DNA reads as TGTGCCAGCAGCCAAGCCATAGCGGGAGTCGTAGAGACCCAGTACTTC. This encodes CASSQAIAGVVETQYF.

The chain has TRBV19 and TRBJ1-1; 7 bases are a match to TRBD1. This CDR3 contains 14 residues. Per the germline V gene, CDR1 is LNHDA and CDR2 is SQIVND (reference sequence). After removal of 1 base from V and 4 bases from J, the junction contained 3 bases not matched to a gene. CDR3 sequence (DNA): TGTGCCAGTAGTATAGGGTCAGGGGGCACTGAAGCTTTCTTT. This encodes CASSIGSGGTEAFF.